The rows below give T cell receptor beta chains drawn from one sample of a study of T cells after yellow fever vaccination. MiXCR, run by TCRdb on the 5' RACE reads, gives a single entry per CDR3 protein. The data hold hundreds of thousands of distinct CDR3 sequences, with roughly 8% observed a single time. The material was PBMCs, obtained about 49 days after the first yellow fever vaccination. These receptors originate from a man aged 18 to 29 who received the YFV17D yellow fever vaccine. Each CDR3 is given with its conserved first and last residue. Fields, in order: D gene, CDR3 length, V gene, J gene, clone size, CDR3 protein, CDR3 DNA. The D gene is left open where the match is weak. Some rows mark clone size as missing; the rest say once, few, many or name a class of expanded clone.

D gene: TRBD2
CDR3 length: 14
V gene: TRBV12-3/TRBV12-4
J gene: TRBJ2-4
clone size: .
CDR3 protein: CASSFEAGNDIQYF
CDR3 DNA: TGTGCCAGCAGTTTTGAAGCGGGGAACGACATTCAGTACTTC

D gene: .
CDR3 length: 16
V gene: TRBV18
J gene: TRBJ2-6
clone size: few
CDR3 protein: CASSPAPSSGANVLTF
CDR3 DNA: TGTGCCAGCTCACCAGCCCCCAGCTCTGGGGCCAACGTCCTGACTTTC

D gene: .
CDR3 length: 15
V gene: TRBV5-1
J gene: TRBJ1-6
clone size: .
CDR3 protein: CASSLEGGWNSPLHF
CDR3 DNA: TGCGCCAGCAGCTTGGAAGGTGGATGGAATTCACCCCTCCACTTT

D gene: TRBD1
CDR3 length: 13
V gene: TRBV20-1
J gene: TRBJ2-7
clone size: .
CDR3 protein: CSAPRTGTYEQYF
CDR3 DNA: TGCAGTGCTCCCCGGACAGGCACCTACGAGCAGTACTTC

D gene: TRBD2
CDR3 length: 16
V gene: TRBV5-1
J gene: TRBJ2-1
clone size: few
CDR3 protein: CATGTSGEGLYNEQFF
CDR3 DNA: TGCGCCACCGGGACTAGCGGTGAAGGACTCTACAATGAGCAGTTCTTC

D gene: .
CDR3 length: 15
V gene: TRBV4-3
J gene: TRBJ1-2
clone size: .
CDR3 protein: CASSQGRSRSYGYTF
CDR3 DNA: TGCGCCAGCAGCCAGGGGAGGTCCAGGAGCTATGGCTACACCTTC

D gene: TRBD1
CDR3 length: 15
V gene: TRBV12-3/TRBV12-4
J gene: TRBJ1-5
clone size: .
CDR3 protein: CASRSGTGDYQPQHF
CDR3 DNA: TGTGCCAGCAGGTCCGGGACAGGGGATTATCAGCCCCAGCATTTT

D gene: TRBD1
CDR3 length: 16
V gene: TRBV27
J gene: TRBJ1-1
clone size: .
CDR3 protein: CASSLSPTGGYTEAFF
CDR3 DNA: TGTGCCAGCAGTTTATCCCCGACAGGGGGCTACACTGAAGCTTTCTTT

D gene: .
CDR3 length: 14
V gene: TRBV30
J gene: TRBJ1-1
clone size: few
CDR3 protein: CAWTKGLGGTEAFF
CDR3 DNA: TGTGCCTGGACCAAGGGTTTGGGGGGCACTGAAGCTTTCTTT

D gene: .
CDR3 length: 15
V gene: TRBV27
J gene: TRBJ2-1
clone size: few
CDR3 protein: CASSSFKGGELGQFF
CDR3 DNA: TGTGCCAGCAGTTCTTTTAAGGGGGGGGAGCTGGGGCAGTTCTTC

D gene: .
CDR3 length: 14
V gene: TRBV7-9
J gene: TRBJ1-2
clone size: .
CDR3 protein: CASSIDRSYYGYTF
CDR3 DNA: TGTGCCAGCAGCATCGACAGGTCCTACTATGGCTACACCTTC

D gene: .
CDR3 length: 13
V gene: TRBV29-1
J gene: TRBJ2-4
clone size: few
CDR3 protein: CSVTGTGENIQYF
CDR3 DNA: TGCAGCGTCACAGGGACGGGGGAAAACATTCAGTACTTC

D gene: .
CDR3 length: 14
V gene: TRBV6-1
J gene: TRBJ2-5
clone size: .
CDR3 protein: CASTEGQRQETQYF
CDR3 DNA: TGTGCCAGCACCGAAGGACAGAGACAAGAGACCCAGTACTTC

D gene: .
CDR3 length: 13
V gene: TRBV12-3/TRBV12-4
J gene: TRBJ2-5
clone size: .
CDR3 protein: CASKTRGRETQYF
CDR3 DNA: TGTGCCAGCAAGACTCGGGGACGGGAGACCCAGTACTTC

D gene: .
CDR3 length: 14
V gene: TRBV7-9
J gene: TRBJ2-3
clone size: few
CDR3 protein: CASSFRISTDTQYF
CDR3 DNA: TGTGCCAGCAGCTTTAGAATTAGCACAGATACGCAGTATTTT

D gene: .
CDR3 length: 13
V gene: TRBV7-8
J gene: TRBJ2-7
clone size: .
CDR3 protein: CASSLVPDYEQYF
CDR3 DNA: TGTGCCAGCAGCTTAGTCCCGGACTACGAGCAGTACTTC

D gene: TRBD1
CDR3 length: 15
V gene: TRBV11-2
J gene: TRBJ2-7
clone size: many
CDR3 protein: CASSLRQGSSYEQYF
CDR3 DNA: TGTGCCAGCAGCCTCCGACAGGGAAGCTCCTACGAGCAGTACTTC

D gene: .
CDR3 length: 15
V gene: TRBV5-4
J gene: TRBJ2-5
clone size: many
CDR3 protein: CASSLLRGVQETQYF
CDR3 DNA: TGTGCCAGCAGCTTGCTCCGGGGCGTACAAGAGACCCAGTACTTC

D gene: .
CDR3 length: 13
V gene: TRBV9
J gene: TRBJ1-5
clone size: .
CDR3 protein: CASSDDSNQPQHF
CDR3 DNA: TGTGCCAGCAGCGATGATAGCAATCAGCCCCAGCATTTT

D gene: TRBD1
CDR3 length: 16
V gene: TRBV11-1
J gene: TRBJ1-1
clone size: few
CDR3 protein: CASSPSLGQMNTEAFF
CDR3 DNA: TGTGCCAGCAGCCCCTCGCTGGGACAGATGAACACTGAAGCTTTCTTT

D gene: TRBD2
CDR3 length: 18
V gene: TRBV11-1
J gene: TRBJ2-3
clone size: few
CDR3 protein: CASSAIRTSGGYTDTQYF
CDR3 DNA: TGTGCCAGCAGCGCCATTCGGACTAGCGGGGGTTATACAGATACGCAGTATTTT

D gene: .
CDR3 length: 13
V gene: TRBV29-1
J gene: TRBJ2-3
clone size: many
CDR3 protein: CSVAYSGKDTQYF
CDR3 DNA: TGCAGCGTTGCCTATAGTGGGAAAGATACGCAGTATTTT

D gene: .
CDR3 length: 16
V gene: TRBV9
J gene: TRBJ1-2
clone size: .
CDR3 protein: CGSSVESRPHKYGYTF
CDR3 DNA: TGTGGCAGCAGCGTAGAGTCCAGACCACATAAGTATGGCTACACCTTC

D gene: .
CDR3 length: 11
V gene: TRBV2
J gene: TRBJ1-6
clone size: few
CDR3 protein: CASLYNSPLHF
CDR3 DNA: TGTGCCAGCTTGTATAATTCACCCCTCCACTTT

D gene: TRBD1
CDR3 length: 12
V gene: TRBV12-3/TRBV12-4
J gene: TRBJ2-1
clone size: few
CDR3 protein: CATLGTDNEQFF
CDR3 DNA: TGTGCCACCCTAGGGACAGACAATGAGCAGTTCTTC

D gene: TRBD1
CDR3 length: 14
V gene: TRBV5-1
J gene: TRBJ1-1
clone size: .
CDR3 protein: CASSLGQGMTEAFF
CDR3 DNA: TGCGCCAGCAGCTTGGGACAGGGGATGACTGAAGCTTTCTTT

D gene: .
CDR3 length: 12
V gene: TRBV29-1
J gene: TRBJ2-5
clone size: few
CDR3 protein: CSAVRGRETQYF
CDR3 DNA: TGCAGCGCTGTGCGGGGACGTGAGACCCAGTACTTC

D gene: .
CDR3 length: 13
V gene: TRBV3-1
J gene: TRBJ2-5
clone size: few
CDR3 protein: CASSQGIGETQYF
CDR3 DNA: TGTGCCAGCAGCCAAGGGATCGGAGAGACCCAGTACTTC

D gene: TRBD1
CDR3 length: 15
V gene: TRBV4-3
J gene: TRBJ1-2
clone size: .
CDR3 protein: CASSHPDRITDGYTF
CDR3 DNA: TGCGCCAGCAGCCATCCGGACAGGATAACCGATGGCTACACCTTC

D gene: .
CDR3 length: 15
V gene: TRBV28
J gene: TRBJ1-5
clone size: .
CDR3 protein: CASSGGDGLNQPQHF
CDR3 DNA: TGTGCCAGCAGTGGCGGGGACGGATTAAATCAGCCCCAGCATTTT

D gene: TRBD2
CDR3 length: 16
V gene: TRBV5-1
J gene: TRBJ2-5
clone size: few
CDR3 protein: CASRSGLAGGQETQYF
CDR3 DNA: TGCGCCAGCAGGAGTGGACTAGCGGGGGGACAAGAGACCCAGTACTTC

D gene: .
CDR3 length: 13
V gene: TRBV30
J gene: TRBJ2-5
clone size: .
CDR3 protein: CAWSSSAGETQYF
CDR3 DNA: TGTGCCTGGAGTTCTAGCGCCGGGGAGACCCAGTACTTC

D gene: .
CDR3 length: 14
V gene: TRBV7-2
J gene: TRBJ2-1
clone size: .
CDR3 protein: CASSLALPGNEQFF
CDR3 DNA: TGTGCCAGCAGCTTAGCTCTGCCAGGCAATGAGCAGTTCTTC

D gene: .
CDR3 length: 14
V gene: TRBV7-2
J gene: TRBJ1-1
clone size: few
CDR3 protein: CASSLWGRNTEAFF
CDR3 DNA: TGTGCCAGCAGCTTATGGGGCAGGAACACTGAAGCTTTCTTT

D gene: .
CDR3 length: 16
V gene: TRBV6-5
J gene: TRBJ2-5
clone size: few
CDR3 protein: CASSYDGQTYQETQYF
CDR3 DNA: TGTGCCAGCAGTTACGACGGGCAGACTTACCAAGAGACCCAGTACTTC

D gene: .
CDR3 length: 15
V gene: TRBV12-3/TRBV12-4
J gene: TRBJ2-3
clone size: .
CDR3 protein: CASSLFPSVADTQYF
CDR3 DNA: TGTGCCAGCAGTTTATTTCCTAGCGTGGCAGATACGCAGTATTTT

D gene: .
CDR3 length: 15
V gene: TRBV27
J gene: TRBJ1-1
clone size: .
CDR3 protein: CASSLSRAMNTEAFF
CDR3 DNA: TGTGCCAGCAGTTTATCGCGGGCTATGAACACTGAAGCTTTCTTT

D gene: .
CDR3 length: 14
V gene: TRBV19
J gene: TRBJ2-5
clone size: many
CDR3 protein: CASSQGLFQETQYF
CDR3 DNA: TGTGCCAGTAGCCAGGGGCTTTTCCAAGAGACCCAGTACTTC

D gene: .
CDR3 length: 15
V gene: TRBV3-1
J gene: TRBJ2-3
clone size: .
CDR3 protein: CATSLEQSGTDTQYF
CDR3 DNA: TGTGCCACCAGCCTAGAACAATCGGGGACAGATACGCAGTATTTT

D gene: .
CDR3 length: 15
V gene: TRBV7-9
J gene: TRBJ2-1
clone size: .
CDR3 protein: CASSLADRYGYAQFF
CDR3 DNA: TGTGCCAGCAGCTTAGCGGATCGTTACGGGTATGCGCAGTTCTTC

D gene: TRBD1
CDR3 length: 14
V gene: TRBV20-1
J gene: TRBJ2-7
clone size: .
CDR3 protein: CSAIDPGQAYEQYF
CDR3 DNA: TGCAGTGCTATTGACCCGGGACAGGCCTACGAGCAGTACTTC

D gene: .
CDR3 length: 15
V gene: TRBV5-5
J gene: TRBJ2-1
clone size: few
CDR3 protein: CASSYPGGAENEQFF
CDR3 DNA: TGTGCCAGCAGCTACCCTGGGGGGGCAGAAAATGAGCAGTTCTTC

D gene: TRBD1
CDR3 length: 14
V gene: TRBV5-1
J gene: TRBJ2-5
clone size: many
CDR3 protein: CASSFGTGLETQYF
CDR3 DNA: TGCGCCAGCAGCTTCGGGACAGGGTTAGAGACCCAGTACTTC

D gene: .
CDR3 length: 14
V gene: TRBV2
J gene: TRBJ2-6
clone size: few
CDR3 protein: CATLQVSGANVLTF
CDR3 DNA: TGTGCCACCTTACAAGTCTCTGGGGCCAACGTCCTGACTTTC

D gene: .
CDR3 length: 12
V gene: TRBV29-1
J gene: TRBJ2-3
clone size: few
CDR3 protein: CSAGAGTDTQYF
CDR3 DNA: TGCAGCGCAGGCGCCGGCACAGATACGCAGTATTTT

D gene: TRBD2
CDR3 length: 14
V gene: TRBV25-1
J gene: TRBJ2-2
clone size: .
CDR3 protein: CASSEWGGTGELFF
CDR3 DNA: TGTGCCAGCAGTGAATGGGGGGGCACCGGGGAGCTGTTTTTT

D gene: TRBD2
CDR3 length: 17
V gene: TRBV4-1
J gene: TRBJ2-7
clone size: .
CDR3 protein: CASSPDRTSGVAYEQYF
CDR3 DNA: TGCGCCAGCAGCCCCGATCGGACTAGCGGGGTGGCCTACGAGCAGTACTTC

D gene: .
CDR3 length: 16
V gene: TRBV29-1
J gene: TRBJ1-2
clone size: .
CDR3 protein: CSVGDVGGDQTYGYTF
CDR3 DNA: TGCAGCGTCGGCGATGTTGGGGGGGACCAGACCTATGGCTACACCTTC

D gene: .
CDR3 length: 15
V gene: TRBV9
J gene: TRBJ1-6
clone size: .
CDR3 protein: CASSAGLILASPLHF
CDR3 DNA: TGTGCCAGCAGCGCCGGACTCATTCTAGCTTCACCCCTCCACTTT

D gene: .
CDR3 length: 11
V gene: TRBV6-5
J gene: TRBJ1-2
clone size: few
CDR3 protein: CASSSSGQAFF
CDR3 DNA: .

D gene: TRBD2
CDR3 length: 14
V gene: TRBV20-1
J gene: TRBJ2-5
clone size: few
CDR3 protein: CSAKAGVVKETQYF
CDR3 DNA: TGCAGTGCGAAAGCGGGGGTGGTTAAAGAGACCCAGTACTTC

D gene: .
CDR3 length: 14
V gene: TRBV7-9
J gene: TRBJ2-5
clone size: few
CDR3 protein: CASSPPYRQETQYF
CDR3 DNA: TGTGCCAGCAGCCCGCCCTACCGGCAAGAGACCCAGTACTTC

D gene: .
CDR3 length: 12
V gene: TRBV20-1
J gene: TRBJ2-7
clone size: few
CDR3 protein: CSARASSYEQYF
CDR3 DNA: TGCAGTGCCCGGGCCTCCTCCTACGAGCAGTACTTC

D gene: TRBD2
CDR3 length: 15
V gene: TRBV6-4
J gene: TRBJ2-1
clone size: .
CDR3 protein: CASSDASGAYNEQFF
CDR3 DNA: TGTGCCAGCAGTGACGCTAGCGGGGCATACAATGAGCAGTTCTTC

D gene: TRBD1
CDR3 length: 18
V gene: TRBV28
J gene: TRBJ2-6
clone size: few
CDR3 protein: CASSRTGGAPTGANVLTF
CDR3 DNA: TGTGCCAGCAGTCGGACAGGGGGCGCGCCTACTGGGGCCAACGTCCTGACTTTC

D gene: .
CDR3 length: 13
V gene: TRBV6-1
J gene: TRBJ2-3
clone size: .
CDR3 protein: CASSAWLEDTQYF
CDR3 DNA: TGTGCCAGCAGCGCCTGGCTTGAAGATACGCAGTATTTT

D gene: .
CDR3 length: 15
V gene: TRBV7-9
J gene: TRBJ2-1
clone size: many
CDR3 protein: CASSLLGTANNEQFF
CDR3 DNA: TGTGCCAGCAGCTTACTGGGGACCGCGAACAATGAGCAGTTCTTC

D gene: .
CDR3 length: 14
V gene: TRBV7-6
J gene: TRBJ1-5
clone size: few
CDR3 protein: CASSLEAGDQPQHF
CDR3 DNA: TGTGCCAGCAGCTTAGAGGCCGGGGATCAGCCCCAGCATTTT

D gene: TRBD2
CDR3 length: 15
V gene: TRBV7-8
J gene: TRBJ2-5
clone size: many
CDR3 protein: CASSLGSAGRETQYF
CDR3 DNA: TGTGCCAGCAGCTTAGGGTCAGCGGGGAGGGAGACCCAGTACTTC